The present T cell receptor (beta chain) was sequenced within a study of PD-1 blockade in classical Hodgkin lymphoma. Study outcomes and limitations: Patients who responded completely had about the same baseline diversity as newly diagnosed patients.

Every patient was affected by relapse after autologous stem cell transplantation, while exposure to brentuximab vedotin was not uniform. Complete response, partial response or progressive disease made up the best responses. Germline CDR1 and CDR2: KGHSH and LQKENI. CDR3 size: 18 residues. V was cut by 3 bases and J by 1 base, with 20 bases left in between. Profiled with immunoSEQ multiplex PCR; TCRdb holds only in-frame clones, not every one. The sample lists around 40,000 clones, roughly 78% occurring once. Worth noting for this clone: Its target is unknown.

This sequence was found in a human donor with classical Hodgkin lymphoma. V gene TRBV18 combines with J gene TRBJ2-3, with D maybe TRBD2 (6 bases). The source was peripheral blood mononuclear cells (PBMCs), collected at baseline. This chain's CDR3 is CASSPRGPSVRGTDTQYF. CDR3 bases: TGTGCCAGCTCACCGCGGGGCCCTAGCGTCCGGGGCACAGATACGCAGTATTTT.